A selection of T cell receptor beta chains follows, all from one sample in a study of blood T cell repertoires in COVID-19. Produced via immunoSEQ multiplex PCR; TCRdb's table is partial and in-frame only. The sample holds about 350,000 clones, more than 75% seen once. Sequences were obtained from peripheral blood. The receptors come from a woman in her fifties or sixties with COVID-19, enrolled during active disease. Each CDR3 is given with its conserved first and last residue. A D gene is named only where the DNA matches it firmly. Clone size is shown for a subset of rows, as once, few, many or a class of expanded clone.

D gene	J gene	V gene	clone size	CDR3 protein	CDR3 DNA
-	TRBJ2-3	TRBV12-3/TRBV12-4	-	CASSLQGSDTQYF	TGTGCCAGCAGTCTCCAGGGTTCCGATACGCAGTATTTT
-	TRBJ2-3	TRBV6-5	-	CASSSTADTQYF	TGTGCCAGCAGCTCAACAGCAGATACGCAGTATTTT
-	TRBJ2-7	TRBV5-6	-	CASSLGGRGPTYEQYF	TGTGCCAGCAGCTTGGGCGGCAGGGGACCCACCTACGAGCAGTACTTC
-	TRBJ1-5	TRBV6-4	few	CASSEIKSADMGNQPQHF	TGTGCCAGCAGCGAAATAAAAAGCGCGGATATGGGCAATCAGCCCCAGCATTTT
-	TRBJ2-1	TRBV19	once	CASSTQGSEQFF	TGTGCCAGTAGTACGCAGGGTTCTGAGCAGTTCTTC
-	TRBJ1-2	TRBV15	once	CATSRDGVYGYTF	TGTGCCACCAGCAGAGATGGAGTTTATGGCTACACCTTC
-	TRBJ1-5	TRBV7-9	-	CASSLSNSNQPQHF	TGTGCCAGCAGCTTAAGTAACTCCAATCAGCCCCAGCATTTT
TRBD2	TRBJ2-7	TRBV27	-	CASSLVFGRGYEQYF	TGTGCCAGCAGTTTAGTTTTCGGGAGGGGGTACGAGCAGTACTTC
-	TRBJ2-3	TRBV7-2	-	CASSLVSTSTDTQYF	TGTGCCAGCAGCCTGGTTAGTACTAGCACAGATACGCAGTATTTT
TRBD1	TRBJ1-1	TRBV7-2	-	CASILGQTNTEAFF	TGTGCCAGCATCCTGGGACAGACGAACACTGAAGCTTTCTTT
-	TRBJ1-5	TRBV18	-	CASSRGGQPQHF	TGTGCCAGCTCACGAGGGGGTCAGCCCCAGCATTTT
TRBD2	TRBJ2-3	TRBV5-1	-	CASSFAGGTDTQYF	TGCGCCAGCAGCTTCGCGGGGGGCACAGATACGCAGTATTTT
TRBD1	TRBJ1-2	TRBV10-2	-	CASSGGMARGNYGYTF	TGCGCCAGCAGTGGTGGAATGGCCAGGGGGAACTATGGCTACACCTTC
-	TRBJ1-2	TRBV30	-	CALKGEGRYGYTF	TGTGCCTTAAAAGGGGAGGGAAGGTATGGCTACACCTTC
-	TRBJ1-1	TRBV4-3	-	CASSQEQRGDTEAFF	TGCGCCAGCAGCCAAGAACAGCGGGGGGACACTGAAGCTTTCTTT
TRBD2	TRBJ2-1	TRBV5-1	-	CASSPGRAASYNEQFF	TGCGCCAGCAGCCCTGGGAGGGCCGCATCCTACAATGAGCAGTTCTTC
TRBD1	TRBJ1-6	TRBV4-3	-	CASSQDWTGGLSPLHF	TGCGCCAGCAGCCAAGATTGGACAGGGGGTCTTTCACCCCTCCACTTT
TRBD1	TRBJ2-6	TRBV7-3	-	CASSLTGGQGREPSGANVLTF	TGTGCCAGCAGCTTAACGGGTGGACAGGGGAGAGAACCCTCTGGGGCCAACGTCCTGACTTTC
-	TRBJ2-1	TRBV5-1	-	CASSATLEQFF	TGCGCCAGCAGCGCGACATTAGAGCAGTTCTTC
TRBD1	TRBJ2-3	TRBV7-3	-	CASSLRSRGQDTQYF	TGTGCCAGCAGCTTGAGATCCAGGGGGCAAGATACGCAGTATTTT
TRBD2	TRBJ2-5	TRBV11-3	-	CASSTGLAGGPGTQYF	TGTGCCAGCAGCACAGGACTAGCGGGAGGGCCCGGGACCCAGTACTTC
-	TRBJ1-5	TRBV6-6	-	CASSYSRDNQPQHF	TGTGCCAGCAGTTACTCACGGGATAATCAGCCCCAGCATTTT
-	TRBJ1-1	TRBV3-1/TRBV3-2	-	CASSSPDSNTEAFF	TGTGCCAGCAGCTCCCCGGACAGTAACACTGAAGCTTTCTTT
-	TRBJ2-1	TRBV4-1	-	CASSQDHGGRSNEQFF	TGCGCCAGCAGCCAAGATCATGGGGGGAGGAGCAATGAGCAGTTCTTC
-	TRBJ2-7	TRBV7-3	once	CASSLQVVSHEQYF	TGTGCCAGCAGCTTACAAGTGGTGAGCCACGAGCAGTACTTC
-	TRBJ1-3	TRBV9	-	CASSAAGQVLTGNTIYF	TGTGCCAGCAGCGCCGCCGGCCAGGTGCTAACTGGAAACACCATATATTTT
TRBD2	TRBJ2-7	TRBV14	-	CASPGTSGPPCEQYF	TGTGCCAGCCCAGGGACTAGCGGGCCCCCGTGTGAGCAGTACTTC
TRBD1	TRBJ1-2	TRBV9	-	CASSVGPGGNYGYTF	TGTGCCAGCAGCGTAGGCCCAGGGGGCAACTATGGCTACACCTTC
-	TRBJ1-3	TRBV19	-	CASSIKDFSGNTIYF	TGTGCCAGTAGTATTAAGGACTTCTCTGGAAACACCATATATTTT